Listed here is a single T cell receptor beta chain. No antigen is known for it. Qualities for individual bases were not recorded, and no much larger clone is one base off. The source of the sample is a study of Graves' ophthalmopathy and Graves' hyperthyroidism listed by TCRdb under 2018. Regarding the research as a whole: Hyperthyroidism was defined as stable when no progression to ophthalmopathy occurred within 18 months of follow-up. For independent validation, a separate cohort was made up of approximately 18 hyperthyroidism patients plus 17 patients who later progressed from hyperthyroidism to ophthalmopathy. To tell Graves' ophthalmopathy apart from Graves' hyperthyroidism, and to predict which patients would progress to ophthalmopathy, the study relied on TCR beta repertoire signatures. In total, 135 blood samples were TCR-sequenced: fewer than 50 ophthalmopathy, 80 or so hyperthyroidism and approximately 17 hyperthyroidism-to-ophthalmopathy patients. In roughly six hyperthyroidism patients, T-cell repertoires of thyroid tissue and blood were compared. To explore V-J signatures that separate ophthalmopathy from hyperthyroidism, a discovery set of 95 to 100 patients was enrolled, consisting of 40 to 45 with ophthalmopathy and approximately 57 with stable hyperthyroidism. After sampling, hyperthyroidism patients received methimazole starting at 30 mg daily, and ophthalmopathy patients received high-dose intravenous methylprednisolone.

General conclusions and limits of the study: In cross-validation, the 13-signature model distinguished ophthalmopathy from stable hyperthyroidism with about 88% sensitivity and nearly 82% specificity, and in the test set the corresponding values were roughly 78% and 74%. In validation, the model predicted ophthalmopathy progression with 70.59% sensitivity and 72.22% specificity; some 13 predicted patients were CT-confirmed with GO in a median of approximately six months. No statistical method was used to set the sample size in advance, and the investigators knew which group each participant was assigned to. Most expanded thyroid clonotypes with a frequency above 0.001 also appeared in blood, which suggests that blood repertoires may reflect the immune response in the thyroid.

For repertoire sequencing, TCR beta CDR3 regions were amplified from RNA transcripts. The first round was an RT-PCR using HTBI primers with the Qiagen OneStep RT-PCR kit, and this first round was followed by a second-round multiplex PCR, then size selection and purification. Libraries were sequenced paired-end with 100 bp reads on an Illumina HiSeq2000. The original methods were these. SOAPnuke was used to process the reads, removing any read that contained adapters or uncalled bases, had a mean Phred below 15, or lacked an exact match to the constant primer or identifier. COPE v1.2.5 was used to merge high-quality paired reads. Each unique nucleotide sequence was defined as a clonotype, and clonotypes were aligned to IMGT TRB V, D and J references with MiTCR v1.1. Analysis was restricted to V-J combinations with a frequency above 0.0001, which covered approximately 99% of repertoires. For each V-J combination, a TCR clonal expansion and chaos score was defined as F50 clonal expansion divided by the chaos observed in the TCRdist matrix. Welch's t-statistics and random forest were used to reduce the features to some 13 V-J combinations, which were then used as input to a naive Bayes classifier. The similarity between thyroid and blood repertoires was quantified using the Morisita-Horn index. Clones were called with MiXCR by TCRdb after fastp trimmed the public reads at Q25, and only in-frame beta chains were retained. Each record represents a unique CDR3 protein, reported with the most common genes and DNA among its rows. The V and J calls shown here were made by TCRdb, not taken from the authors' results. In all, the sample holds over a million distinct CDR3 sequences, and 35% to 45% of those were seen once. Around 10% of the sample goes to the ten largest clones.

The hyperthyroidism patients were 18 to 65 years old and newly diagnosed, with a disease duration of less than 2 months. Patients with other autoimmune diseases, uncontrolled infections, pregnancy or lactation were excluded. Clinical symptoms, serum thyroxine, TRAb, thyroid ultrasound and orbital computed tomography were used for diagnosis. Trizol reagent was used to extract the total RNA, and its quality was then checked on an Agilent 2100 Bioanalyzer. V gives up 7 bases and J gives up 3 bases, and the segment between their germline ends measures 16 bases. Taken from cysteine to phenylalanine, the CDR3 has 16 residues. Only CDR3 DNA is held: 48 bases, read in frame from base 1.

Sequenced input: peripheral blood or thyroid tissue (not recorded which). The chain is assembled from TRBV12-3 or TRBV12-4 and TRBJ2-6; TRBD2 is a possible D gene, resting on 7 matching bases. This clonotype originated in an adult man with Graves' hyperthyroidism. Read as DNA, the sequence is TGTGCCAGCACCCTAAGGGGGGGTGTTGGGGCCAACGTCCTGACTTTC. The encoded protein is CASTLRGGVGANVLTF.